The next 8 T cell receptor beta chains were all read from a single sample in a study of T cells in Graves' hyperthyroidism and ophthalmopathy. What was amplified from RNA transcripts were TCR beta CDR3 regions. Carried out on the TCR CDR3, a first-round RT-PCR used the HTBI primer set. TCRdb recomputed calls from the multiplex PCR reads with MiXCR, one row per CDR3 protein. The repertoire holds 350,000 or so distinct CDR3 sequences, with roughly 20% as singletons. The material sequenced was blood. Source of these receptors: a woman aged 40 to 55 with Graves' ophthalmopathy.

This clonotype occurred many times. This chain links TRBV12-3 or TRBV12-4 with TRBJ1-2; 8 nucleotides line up with TRBD1. Trimming took 6 bases from V and 3 from J; bases not matched to a gene: 3. This CDR3 is built from 13 residues. The CDR3: CASSGQGYYGYTF. The CDR3 bases are TGTGCCAGCAGCGGACAGGGATACTATGGCTACACCTTC.

In this sample, this clonotype turned up a few times. CDR3 sequence reads: CASSIVSIGGKNIQYF. The CDR3 DNA is TGTGCCAGTAGTATTGTCTCAATCGGGGGCAAAAACATTCAGTACTTC. This chain links TRBV19 with TRBJ2-4; D perhaps matches TRBD2 (6 bases). The CDR3 has 16 amino acids. Trimming shortened V by 3 bases and J by 3 bases, and 15 bases separated the two germline ends. Germline values: CDR1 LNHDA, CDR2 SQIVND (reference sequence).

This clonotype was observed at least ten times. The rearrangement links TRBV28 to TRBJ1-1; 8 nucleotides agree with TRBD1. This CDR3 contains 15 residues. The germline CDR1 and CDR2 sequences are MDHEN and SYDVKM. The J segment lost 3 bases and the V segment lost 3 bases, leaving 6 bases of the junction unmatched. The CDR3 reads CASSFSDRGYTEAFF. The CDR3 nucleotides read TGTGCCAGCAGTTTTTCCGACAGGGGATACACTGAAGCTTTCTTT.

This clonotype was recorded at least ten times. The rearrangement links TRBV27 to TRBJ1-5, with a possible D match to TRBD1 (6 bases). CDR1 is MNHEY and CDR2 is SMNVEV in the germline V gene (reference sequence). V lost 3 bases, J lost 6 bases, and 12 bases lay in between. This CDR3 contains 14 residues. CDR3 region: CASSFLGGTQPQHF. The CDR3 coding sequence is TGTGCCAGCAGTTTTTTGGGGGGCACTCAGCCCCAGCATTTT.

This clonotype has ten or more counts. This chain uses TRBV20-1 with TRBJ2-5, with D unclear. V gave up 3 bases and J gave up 2 bases, with 16 bases separating them. CDR3 length: 15 residues. CDR1 is DFQATT, CDR2 SNEGSKA, per germline (reference sequence). The CDR3 is CSASNPKVRQETQYF. The CDR3 nucleotides read TGCAGTGCTAGTAATCCCAAGGTTAGGCAAGAGACCCAGTACTTC.

At least ten counts were recorded for this clonotype. The rearrangement uses TRBV19 and TRBJ2-2; unclear D gene. The V gene lost 4 bases and the J gene lost 1 base, with 7 bases spanning the gap. The CDR3 totals 14 residues. In germline, CDR1 is LNHDA, CDR2 SQIVND (reference sequence). CDR3 loop: CASSKGMNTGELFF. Here the CDR3 DNA reads TGTGCCAGTAGTAAGGGAATGAACACCGGGGAGCTGTTTTTT.

The chain uses TRBV7-2 and TRBJ2-5, with 7 nucleotides matching TRBD2. Germline V gene data show CDR1 as SGHTA and CDR2 as FQGNSA. Losses at the gene ends were 2 bases for V and 2 bases for J; bases not matched to a gene: 2. The CDR3 contains 14 residues. The CDR3 DNA sequence: TGTGCCAGCAGCTTACGGGAGGTTCAAGAGACCCAGTACTTC. Protein: CASSLREVQETQYF.

This clonotype was found many times. The chain has TRBV12-3 or TRBV12-4 and TRBJ1-6, with a possible D match to TRBD1 (5 bases). CDR3 length equals 15 residues. With 4 bases removed from V and 7 bases from J, the gap between germline ends came to 14 bases. The CDR3 sequence is CASSYQGLWNSPLHF. CDR3 DNA: TGTGCCAGCAGTTACCAGGGTTTGTGGAATTCACCCCTCCACTTT.